Listed here is a single TCR beta chain. Its specificity is unknown. The record originates from a study of cytomegalovirus exposure and HLA in healthy donors. Trimming pared 6 bases from V and 0 bases from J, leaving 16 bases between. This CDR3 is built from 16 residues. General study findings and limits: A few chains tied to CMV proved CMV antigen-specific in vitro. High specificity and sensitivity for cytomegalovirus status were reported for the classifier.

The data were produced by immunoSEQ multiplex PCR, yet TCRdb's version contains in-frame clones alone and is incomplete. The sample yields more than 95,000 clones, 85% to 90% seen once. The clonotype originates from a woman younger than 35 in good health and CMV-seropositive. V usage is TRBV5-3 and J usage is TRBJ2-1; D remains unclear. TRBV5-3 is marked as an open reading frame, function uncertain. Sequencing used PBMCs. Here the CDR3 DNA reads TGTGCCAGAACCTATCGTGCACTACGCTCCTACAATGAGCAGTTCTTC. It is translated as CARTYRALRSYNEQFF.